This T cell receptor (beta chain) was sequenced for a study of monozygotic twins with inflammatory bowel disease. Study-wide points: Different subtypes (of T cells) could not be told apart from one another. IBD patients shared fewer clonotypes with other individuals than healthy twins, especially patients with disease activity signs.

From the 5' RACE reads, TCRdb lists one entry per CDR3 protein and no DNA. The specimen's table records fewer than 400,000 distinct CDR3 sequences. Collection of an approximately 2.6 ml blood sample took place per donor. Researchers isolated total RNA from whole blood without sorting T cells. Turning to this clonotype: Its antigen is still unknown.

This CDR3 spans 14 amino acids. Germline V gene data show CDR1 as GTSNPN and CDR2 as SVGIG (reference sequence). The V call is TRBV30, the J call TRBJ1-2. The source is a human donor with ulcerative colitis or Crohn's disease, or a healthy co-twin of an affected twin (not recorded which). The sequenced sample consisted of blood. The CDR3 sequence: CAWSVNRLNYGYTF.